This T cell receptor beta chain was recorded in a study of T-cell reconstitution after alpha-beta-depleted transplantation in children (dated by TCRdb to 2016 to 2018). For context, the study as a whole: Using TCR repertoire profiling, the study quantitatively followed how T-cell immune reconstitution unfolded in children after TCRalphabeta/CD19-depleted allogeneic hematopoietic cell transplantation. Study-wide findings and limitations: The apparently early alphabetaT-cell count recovery about two months after transplant was reportedly dependent on only several hundred rapidly expanded clones derived from non-depleted graft cells. Over the following months the frequencies of hyperexpanded clones went down, and after one year T-cell counts and TCRbeta diversity were mostly credited to newly produced T cells. The high TCRbeta diversity at day 60 in some patients was ascribed to recipient T cells and intrathymic progenitors that had survived conditioning.

A remark on this clonotype: Its antigen has not been determined. No quality values exist for individual bases; no much larger clone is one base distant.

The sample's treatment or condition label, in plain terms: allogeneic hematopoietic cell transplantation with graft depleted of TCRalphabeta T cells and CD19 B cells. The transplant recipients were children given TCRalphabeta/CD19-depleted allogeneic hematopoietic cell grafts. Receptor amplification or capture employed PCR. Sequencer: Illumina HiSeq 2500. To normalize quantification of the TCRbeta repertoire, the TCR libraries were built with molecular barcoding that relied on unique molecular identifiers. The public sequencing data were trimmed at Q25 with fastp and processed into clonotypes with MiXCR by TCRdb, which kept only in-frame beta chains. Each record represents a unique CDR3 protein, reported with the most common genes and DNA among its rows. This sample gives roughly 790,000 distinct CDR3 sequences in total; 15% to 20% of them show up just once. The leading ten clones occupy just under 5% of the sample.

V lost 2 bases and J lost 0 bases; the stretch between them is 7 bases long. The CDR3, from cysteine to phenylalanine, totals 14 residues. Just CDR3 DNA is preserved here, 42 bases in frame from base 1. Taken from the germline V gene, the CDR1 and CDR2 loops are MNHEY and SVGAGI. Here the chain combines TRBV6-5 and TRBJ2-5; a confident D gene designation cannot be given. The material was PBMCs, mostly from graft donor cells, obtained 360 days after TCRalphabeta/CD19-depleted stem cell transplant. This receptor was identified in a male patient younger than 18 who had a stem cell transplant for acute lymphoblastic leukemia, so the T cells may come from the graft donor. The DNA is TGTGCCAGCAGTTACGGCGGTGACCAAGAGACCCAGTACTTC. Its protein reads: CASSYGGDQETQYF.